Listed here are 14 T cell receptor beta chains from one sample, sequenced in a study of a mutant IDH1 vaccine in newly diagnosed glioma (dated by TCRdb to the early 2020s). The time point tag for this specimen amounts to: week 23, last vaccination. Each vaccine dose, consisting of 300 ug of a 20-mer mutant IDH1 peptide in Montanide, was administered subcutaneously with topical imiquimod. The library was produced with the immunoSEQ multiplex PCR assay. TCRdb retrieved this table from immuneACCESS and kept in-frame rearrangements only. Not all clones are present; in checked studies, unresolved V genes account for under half, and no reason is known for the remainder. The sample profile shows tens of thousands of clones; about 81% of them were found once. The ten largest clones represent 6.5% to 9.5% of the sample. Their antigens remain unidentified. The starting material was PBMCs, obtained from a glioma patient whose treatment included an IDH1 peptide vaccine. These receptor sequences come from a woman between 40 and 50 years old with glioma. Some clones in this sample may be carry-over from other donors' samples.

In the case of this clone: At one of its ends the junction is not consistent with the germline gene, which may arise from a read error. V gene TRBV5-6 combines with J gene TRBJ2-7; D is unresolved. The germline CDR1 and CDR2 sequences are SGHDT and YYEEEE. This CDR3 contains 13 residues. This CDR3 is CASRSDDPPVVDF. CDR3 coding DNA: TGTGCCAGCAGGTCAGATGACCCCCCTGTGGTAGACTTC.

This clone was found a few times. The DNA of the CDR3 is TGCGCCAGCAGCCAAGGGTCTGACAGCTCCCGGACGGGAAACACCATATATTTT. Translating gives CASSQGSDSSRTGNTIYF. This sequence joins TRBV4-1 and TRBJ1-3; D possibly corresponds to TRBD1 (5 bases). V was shortened by 1 base and J by 4 bases, with 20 bases between the two germline ends. The CDR3 totals 18 residues. Germline lookup yields CDR1 MGHRA and CDR2 YSYEKL.

V and J are TRBV6-1 and TRBJ2-3; D might be TRBD2 (5 bases). Germline CDR1 reads MNHNS; CDR2 reads SASEGT. This CDR3 contains 17 residues. Trimming left V 0 bases short and J 2 bases short, with 15 bases between. The CDR3 DNA reads as TGTGCCAGCAGTGAAGCGAGTAGGGCAGACTACACAGATACGCAGTATTTT. Amino acids: CASSEASRADYTDTQYF.

The chain combines TRBV7-6 with TRBJ1-3; D is ambiguous. CDR3 size: 13 residues. The germline CDR1 and CDR2 sequences are SGHVS and FNYEAQ. Trimming took 3 bases from V and 0 from J, leaving 3 bases between them. The CDR3, as DNA: TGTGCCAGCAGCTTGGGCTCTGGAAACACCATATATTTT. It translates to CASSLGSGNTIYF.

This clone came up once. This rearrangement joins TRBV6-5 to TRBJ1-2, with 8 bases that match TRBD1. V trimming: 9 bases; J trimming: 2 bases; junction bases outside the gene matches: 5. The CDR3 consists of 13 residues. The germline V gene encodes CDR1 MNHEY and CDR2 SVGAGI. CDR3 amino acids: CASRTGRNYGYTF. CDR3 bases: TGTGCCAGTCGGACAGGGAGGAACTATGGCTACACCTTC.

The chain couples TRBV6-6 to TRBJ1-3; D is uncertain. The CDR3 is 15 amino acids. CDR1 and CDR2 from the germline V gene are MNHNY and SVGAGI (reference sequence). V was cut by 0 bases and J by 4 bases, with 10 bases left in between. Here the CDR3 DNA reads TGTGCCAGCAGTTACTCTGGGATAGGGGGAAACACCATATATTTT. Translated, it gives CASSYSGIGGNTIYF.

The V call is TRBV7-2, the J call TRBJ2-2, with D perhaps TRBD2 (5 bases). The CDR3 loop spans 14 amino acids. Trimming shortened V by 7 bases and J by 2 bases, and 11 bases separated the two germline ends. The V gene's germline CDR1 is SGHTA and CDR2 FQGNSA. The CDR3 region has the DNA TGTGCCAGCAAGACGAGCGGTAACACCGGGGAGCTGTTTTTT. Translation gives CASKTSGNTGELFF.

The rearrangement joins TRBV7-9 to TRBJ2-1; D unclear. The germline V gene encodes CDR1 SEHNR and CDR2 FQNEAQ (reference sequence). CDR3 length: 11 residues. V dropped 1 base and J dropped 12 bases, with 7 bases sitting between them. CDR3 bases: TGTGCCAGCAGCTTAGAGGCCGGGCAGTTCTTC. Translation gives CASSLEAGQFF.

The J gene is TRBJ1-6, the V gene TRBV7-9; D uncertain. The length of the CDR3 is 14 residues. Germline CDR1 and CDR2: SEHNR and FQNEAQ (reference sequence). Trimming stripped 1 base from V and 7 bases from J, with 8 bases between. CDR3 protein: CASSLGASNSPLHF. The CDR3 nucleotides are TGTGCCAGCAGCTTAGGGGCCAGCAATTCACCCCTCCACTTT.

This clone has a handful of counts. V is TRBV30 and J is TRBJ1-2, with TRBD1 as a possible D gene (6 bases). The length of the CDR3 is 12 residues. Germline CDR1 is GTSNPN and CDR2 is SVGIG (reference sequence). V dropped 4 bases and J dropped 4 bases, with 10 bases sitting between them. This chain's CDR3 is CAWTRTAYGYTF. The CDR3, as DNA: TGTGCCTGGACCAGGACAGCCTATGGCTACACCTTC.

CDR3 sequence (DNA): TGTGCCACCAGCACCAGGGGGAATGACAATGAGCAGTTCTTC. Translated, it gives CATSTRGNDNEQFF. The chain is built from TRBV15 and TRBJ2-1; 7 bases align to TRBD1. CDR3 size: 14 residues. From germline, CDR1 is LNHNV and CDR2 YYDKDF (reference sequence). Trimming cost V 4 bases and J 5 bases; bases outside gene matches: 5.

J is TRBJ2-5 and V is TRBV5-6; D gene unclear. This CDR3 has 15 amino acids. The V end was cut by 0 bases, the J end by 1 base, with 10 bases between. Germline loops: CDR1 SGHDT, CDR2 YYEEEE. In DNA form, the CDR3 reads TGTGCCAGCAGCTTGGGACCGATTCCCCAAGAGACCCAGTACTTC. The encoded protein is CASSLGPIPQETQYF.

The rearrangement joins TRBV6-6 to TRBJ1-1; 8 positions match TRBD1. V lost 6 bases and J lost 3; bases outside the gene matches: 6. The CDR3 consists of 14 residues. From germline, CDR1 is MNHNY and CDR2 SVGAGI (reference sequence). The CDR3, as DNA: TGTGCCAGCAGCCGAGACAGGGGAGACACTGAAGCTTTCTTT. Its protein product is CASSRDRGDTEAFF.

The table lists this clone with a count of one. An end of the junction does not agree with germline; a read error may underlie this. This chain links TRBV2 with TRBJ1-3; 8 bases agree with TRBD1. The CDR3 is 15 residues long. Germline CDR1 and CDR2: SNHLY and FYNNEI. This CDR3 is CASSQQGAAGSTIYF. CDR3 sequence (DNA): TGTGCCAGCAGTCAGCAGGGGGCTGCTGGAAGCACCATATATTTT. The whole variable domain, remainder taken from reference TRBV2 and TRBJ1-3, is EPEVTQTPSHQVTQMGQEVILRCVPISNHLYFYWYRQILGQKVEFLVSFYNNEISEKSEIFDDQFSVERPDGSNFTLKIRSTKLEDSAMYFCASSQQGAAGSTIYFGEGSWLTVV.